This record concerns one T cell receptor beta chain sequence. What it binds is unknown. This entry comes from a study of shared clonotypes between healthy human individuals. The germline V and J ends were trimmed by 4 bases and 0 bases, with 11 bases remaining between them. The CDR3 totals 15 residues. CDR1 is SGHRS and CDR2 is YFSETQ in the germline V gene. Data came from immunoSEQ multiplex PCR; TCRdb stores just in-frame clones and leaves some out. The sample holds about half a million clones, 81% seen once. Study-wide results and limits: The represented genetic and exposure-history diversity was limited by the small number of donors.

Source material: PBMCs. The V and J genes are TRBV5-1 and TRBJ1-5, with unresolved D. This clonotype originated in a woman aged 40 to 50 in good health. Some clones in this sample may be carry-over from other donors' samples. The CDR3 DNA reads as TGCGCCAGCAGCATAGGGCCGTATAGCAATCAGCCCCAGCATTTT. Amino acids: CASSIGPYSNQPQHF.